Each of the 21 T cell receptor beta chains below was sequenced from the same sample in a study of cytomegalovirus exposure and HLA in healthy donors. PCR involved 60 Vbeta and 13 Jbeta primers. Some clones are missing from TCRdb's copy, which holds only in-frame ones; the method was immunoSEQ multiplex PCR. Found here are about 85,000 clones, roughly 73% of them singletons; the top ten hold roughly 1.9%. The sequenced sample was PBMCs. All receptors derive from a boy between 10 and 17 years old in good health and CMV-seronegative.

The chain carries TRBV30 and TRBJ1-1; 7 nucleotides line up with TRBD1. V trimming: 3 bases; J trimming: 14 bases; junction bases outside the gene matches: 12. Germline V gene lookup returns CDR1 GTSNPN and CDR2 SVGIG (reference sequence). The CDR3 totals 12 residues. The CDR3 sequence is CAWSQGTAVEFF. The CDR3 bases are TGTGCCTGGAGCCAGGGGACAGCCGTGGAGTTCTTT.

The chain combines TRBV27 with TRBJ2-1; no clear D. CDR3 length: 15 residues. The V end lost 1 base, the J end lost 8 bases, and 15 bases lay between the germline ends. Germline lookup yields CDR1 MNHEY and CDR2 SMNVEV (reference sequence). CDR3 loop: CASSLFGRPTHEQFF. CDR3 in DNA: TGTGCCAGCAGTTTATTCGGCAGGCCAACACATGAGCAGTTCTTC.

The chain recombines TRBV4-3 with TRBJ2-2; weak D call: TRBD1 (6 bases). The CDR3 is 17 residues long. Trimming shortened V by 4 bases and J by 7 bases, and 22 bases separated the two germline ends. Per the germline V gene, CDR1 is LGHNA and CDR2 is YSLEER. CDR3 bases: TGCGCCAGCAGCCCAATGTTCGCGGTCAGGGGTTACGGGGAGCTGTTTTTT. Encoded protein: CASSPMFAVRGYGELFF.

The J gene is TRBJ1-5, the V gene TRBV5-4; TRBD1 is a possible D gene (5 bases). Trimming removed 5 bases from V and 5 bases from J, with 20 bases in between. CDR3 length: 16 residues. Germline V gene sequence: CDR1 SGHNT, CDR2 YYREEE (reference sequence). The CDR3 loop is CASSSGGGGVHQPQHF. In DNA form, the CDR3 reads TGTGCCAGCAGTTCGGGCGGGGGAGGTGTCCATCAGCCCCAGCATTTT.

This chain uses TRBV5-8 with TRBJ2-7; TRBD2 matches at 8 bases. V was pared by 4 bases and J by 2 bases, with 8 bases of the junction left unmatched. The germline gives CDR1 SGHTS, CDR2 YDEGEE. The CDR3 is 15 amino acids. CDR3 region: CASSVTSAATYEQYF. CDR3 nucleotide sequence: TGTGCCAGCAGCGTGACTAGCGCAGCTACCTACGAGCAGTACTTC.

The chain links TRBV6-1 to TRBJ2-7, with 9 nucleotides matching TRBD1. The CDR3 is 13 residues long. Germline V CDR1 and CDR2: MNHNS, SASEGT. Trimming at V came to 6 bases and at J to 6 bases, leaving 6 bases not matched to a gene. CDR3 in amino acids: CASRDRGLLEQYF. DNA of the CDR3: TGTGCCAGCAGGGACAGGGGACTCCTCGAGCAGTACTTC.

The rearrangement uses TRBV19 and TRBJ1-1; 11 nucleotides agree with TRBD1. This CDR3 has 16 residues. Germline CDR1 reads LNHDA; CDR2 reads SQIVND (reference sequence). V lost 4 bases, J lost 6 bases, and 10 bases stayed unmatched. The CDR3: CASSTKTGTGGPEAFF. CDR3 nucleotides: TGTGCCAGTAGTACCAAAACCGGGACAGGGGGGCCTGAAGCTTTCTTT. Variable domain in full (rest from reference TRBV19 and TRBJ1-1): DGGITQSPKYLFRKEGQNVTLSCEQNLNHDAMYWYRQDPGQGLRLIYYSQIVNDFQKGDIAEGYSVSREKKESFPLTVTSAQKNPTAFYLCASSTKTGTGGPEAFFGQGTRLTVV.

The J gene is TRBJ2-1, the V gene TRBV6-4; 8 positions match TRBD2. Germline lookup yields CDR1 MRHNA and CDR2 SNTAGT. J gave up 8 bases and V 0 bases, and 6 bases lay outside the gene matches. This CDR3 has 15 amino acids. The CDR3 protein is CASSDSGGRWDEQFF. The CDR3 nucleotides read TGTGCCAGCAGTGACTCGGGCGGGAGGTGGGATGAGCAGTTCTTC.

The V gene is TRBV19, the J gene TRBJ1-5; no definite D call. V was cut by 7 bases and J by 7 bases, with 11 bases left in between. CDR1 is LNHDA and CDR2 is SQIVND in the germline V gene (reference sequence). The CDR3 is made up of 12 amino acids. The DNA of the CDR3 is TGTGCCAGTAATCGCCCGGGGCAGCCCCAGCATTTT. Its translation is CASNRPGQPQHF. The full variable domain, rest sourced from reference TRBV19 and TRBJ1-5, is DGGITQSPKYLFRKEGQNVTLSCEQNLNHDAMYWYRQDPGQGLRLIYYSQIVNDFQKGDIAEGYSVSREKKESFPLTVTSAQKNPTAFYLCASNRPGQPQHFGDGTRLSIL.

The V gene is TRBV21-1, the J gene TRBJ2-7; the DNA was not compared with TRBD2, the D call given in the table. TRBV21-1 is reported as a pseudogene. CDR3 length equals 14 residues. CDR3 bases: TGTGCCAGCAGCAAAGGGGGTCCGGGGTACGAGCAGTACTTC. Its translation is CASSKGGPGYEQYF.

This chain links TRBV2 with TRBJ1-5, with D possibly TRBD1 on 5 matching bases. The CDR3 is made up of 15 amino acids. The ends were cut back, 3 bases at V and 1 base at J, with 10 bases in the middle. The germline V gene encodes CDR1 SNHLY and CDR2 FYNNEI. CDR3: CASSDPRVSNQPQHF. For the CDR3, the DNA is TGTGCCAGCAGTGATCCCAGGGTCAGCAATCAGCCCCAGCATTTT.

The rearrangement joins TRBV2 to TRBJ1-2; 7 bases map to TRBD1. With V trimmed by 3 bases and J by 3 bases, 4 bases remained unmatched. This CDR3 contains 14 residues. Germline V gene sequence: CDR1 SNHLY, CDR2 FYNNEI. This CDR3 reads CASSEGRGYYGYTF. In DNA, the CDR3 is TGTGCCAGCAGTGAGGGCAGGGGGTACTATGGCTACACCTTC.

The table lists this clone with a count of one. In DNA form, the CDR3 reads TGTGCCAGCAGCTCGCGACAGGGGGTTGGTGAAGCTTTCTTT. Residues: CASSSRQGVGEAFF. V usage is TRBV5-8 and J usage is TRBJ1-1, with TRBD1 identical over 9 bases. The CDR3 extends over 14 amino acids. The J segment lost 7 bases and the V segment lost 3 bases, leaving 7 bases of the junction unmatched. The germline V gene encodes CDR1 SGHTS and CDR2 YDEGEE.

The chain couples TRBV30 to TRBJ1-2; maybe TRBD1 (5 bases). Germline V CDR1 and CDR2: GTSNPN, SVGIG (reference sequence). The length of the CDR3 is 15 residues. Between the trimmed V and J ends, which lost 0 bases and 2 bases, there was a span of 13 bases. The DNA for the CDR3 is TGTGCCTGGAGTGTAAGGGGCTTGGGGAACTATGGCTACACCTTC. This codes for CAWSVRGLGNYGYTF. Combining the CDR3 with reference TRBV30 and TRBJ1-2 gives the whole variable domain SQTIHQWPATLVQPVGSPLSLECTVEGTSNPNLYWYRQAAGRGLQLLFYSVGIGQISSEVPQNLSASRPQDRQFILSSKKLLLSDSGFYLCAWSVRGLGNYGYTFGSGTRLTVV.

V and J are TRBV5-4 and TRBJ2-7; 11 bases map to TRBD2. With 4 bases clipped from V and 9 bases from J, the junction kept 9 bases outside the gene matches. The CDR3 runs 14 residues. Germline-derived CDR1 and CDR2 are SGHNT and YYREEE (reference sequence). The CDR3 loop reads CASSAWVAGGAQYF. The CDR3 DNA reads as TGTGCCAGCAGCGCGTGGGTAGCGGGAGGGGCGCAGTACTTC.

The V gene is TRBV29-1, the J gene TRBJ1-1; 10 positions agree with TRBD1. V was pared by 6 bases and J by 7 bases, with 11 bases of the junction left unmatched. The CDR3 sequence is 14 residues long. In germline, CDR1 is SQVTM, CDR2 ANQGSEA. The CDR3 DNA follows: TGCAGCGTCTTGGTCGGGGACAGGGGTTTTGAAGCTTTCTTT. As protein: CSVLVGDRGFEAFF.

V gene TRBV10-3 combines with J gene TRBJ2-4; 8 nucleotides match TRBD2. There are 19 residues in the CDR3. Looked up from germline, CDR1 is ENHRY and CDR2 is SYGVKD. The junction had 11 bases not matched to a gene; V was cut back by 0 bases and J by 1 base. The CDR3 nucleotides are TGTGCCATCAGTGAGTCGACGGGACTAGTGGGGAGGGCCAAAAACATTCAGTACTTC. It translates to CAISESTGLVGRAKNIQYF.

The genes are TRBV4-3 and TRBJ2-5; D might be TRBD1 (6 bases). Trimming cost V 0 bases and J 4 bases, with 15 bases left between them. Germline V gene sequence: CDR1 LGHNA, CDR2 YSLEER. The CDR3 spans 16 residues. Written as DNA, the CDR3 is TGCGCCAGCAGCCAAGATAGGGGTAACAGGGCAGAGACCCAGTACTTC. Translated, it gives CASSQDRGNRAETQYF.

The genes are TRBV6-5 and TRBJ2-7; a possible D gene is TRBD2 (6 bases). The CDR3 is 13 amino acids. V gave up 6 bases and J gave up 4 bases, with 13 bases separating them. Germline CDR1 MNHEY, CDR2 SVGAGI. CDR3 residues: CASRLYGGYEQYF. Written as DNA, the CDR3 is TGTGCCAGCAGACTTTACGGGGGATACGAGCAGTACTTC.

The V and J genes are TRBV7-2 and TRBJ2-2; D is unresolved. CDR1 and CDR2 from the germline V gene are SGHTA and FQGNSA. V lost 5 bases and J 2 bases, leaving 15 bases between the germline ends. The CDR3 spans 16 residues. In nucleotides, the CDR3 is TGTGCCAGCAGCCCGTTATACAGAGACAACACCGGGGAGCTGTTTTTT. It specifies CASSPLYRDNTGELFF. Filled out from reference TRBV7-2 and TRBJ2-2, the complete variable domain reads GAGVSQSPSNKVTEKGKDVELRCDPISGHTALYWYRQSLGQGLEFLIYFQGNSAPDKSGLPSDRFSAERTGGSVSTLTIQRTQQEDSAVYLCASSPLYRDNTGELFFGEGSRLTVL.

This chain links TRBV5-1 with TRBJ2-7, with D perhaps matching TRBD2 (5 bases). V shed 5 bases and J shed 4 bases, with 16 bases lying between them. The germline gives CDR1 SGHRS, CDR2 YFSETQ. CDR3 length equals 14 residues. The CDR3 spells CASSPLRVQYEQYF. In DNA, the CDR3 is TGCGCCAGCAGTCCACTGCGGGTCCAGTACGAGCAGTACTTC.